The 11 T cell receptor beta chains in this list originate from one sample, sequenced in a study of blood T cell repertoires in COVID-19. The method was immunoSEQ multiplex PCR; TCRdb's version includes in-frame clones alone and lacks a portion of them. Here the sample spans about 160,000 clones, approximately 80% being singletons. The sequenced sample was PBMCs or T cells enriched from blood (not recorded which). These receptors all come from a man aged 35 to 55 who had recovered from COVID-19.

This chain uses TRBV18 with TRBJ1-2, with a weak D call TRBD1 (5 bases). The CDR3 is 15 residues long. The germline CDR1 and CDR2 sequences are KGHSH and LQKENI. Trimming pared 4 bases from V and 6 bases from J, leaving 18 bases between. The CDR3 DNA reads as TGTGCCAGCTCACAAAATACAGGTGACATCAATGGCTACACCTTC. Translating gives CASSQNTGDINGYTF.

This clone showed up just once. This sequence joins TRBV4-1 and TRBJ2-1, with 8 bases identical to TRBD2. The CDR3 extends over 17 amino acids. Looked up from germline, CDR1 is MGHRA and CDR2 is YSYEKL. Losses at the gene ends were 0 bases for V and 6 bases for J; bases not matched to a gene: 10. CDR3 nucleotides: TGCGCCAGCAGCCAAGATCGAGGTAGCGGGGCTTTCAATGAGCAGTTCTTC. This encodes CASSQDRGSGAFNEQFF.

Written as DNA, the CDR3 is TGTGCCAGCAGCACCCCGTCCTTGGGCCTCTCTGGAAACACCATATATTTT. Residues: CASSTPSLGLSGNTIYF. V and J are TRBV13 and TRBJ1-3, with D uncertain. The CDR3 is made up of 17 amino acids. V was shortened by 5 bases and J by 0 bases, with 17 bases between the two germline ends. Germline lookup yields CDR1 PRHDT and CDR2 FYEKMQ (reference sequence).

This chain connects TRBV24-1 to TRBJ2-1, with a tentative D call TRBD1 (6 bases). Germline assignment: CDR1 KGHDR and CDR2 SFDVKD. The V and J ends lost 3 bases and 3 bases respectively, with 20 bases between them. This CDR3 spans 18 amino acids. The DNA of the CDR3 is TGTGCCACCAGTGATACCCCCAGGGGCAGGCGACGCTACAATGAGCAGTTCTTC. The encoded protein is CATSDTPRGRRRYNEQFF.

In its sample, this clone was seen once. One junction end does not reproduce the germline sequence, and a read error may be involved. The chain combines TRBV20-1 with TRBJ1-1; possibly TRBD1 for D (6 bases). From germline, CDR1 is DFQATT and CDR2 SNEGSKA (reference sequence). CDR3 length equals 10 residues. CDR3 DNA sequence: TGCAATGCTACAGGGACTGAAGCTTTCTTT. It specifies CNATGTEAFF.

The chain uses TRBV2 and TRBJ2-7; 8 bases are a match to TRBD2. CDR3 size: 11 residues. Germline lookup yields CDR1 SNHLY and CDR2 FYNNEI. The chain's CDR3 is CLSGGWDEQYV. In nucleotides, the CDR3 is TGCCTGAGCGGGGGCTGGGACGAGCAGTACGTC.

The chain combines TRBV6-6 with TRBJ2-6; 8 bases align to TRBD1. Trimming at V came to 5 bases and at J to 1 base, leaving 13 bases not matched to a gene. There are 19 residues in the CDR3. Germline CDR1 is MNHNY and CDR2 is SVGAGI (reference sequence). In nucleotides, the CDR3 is TGTGCCAGCAGTCCCTTCGGACAGGGAATTAGGTCTGGGGCCAACGTCCTGACTTTC. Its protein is CASSPFGQGIRSGANVLTF.

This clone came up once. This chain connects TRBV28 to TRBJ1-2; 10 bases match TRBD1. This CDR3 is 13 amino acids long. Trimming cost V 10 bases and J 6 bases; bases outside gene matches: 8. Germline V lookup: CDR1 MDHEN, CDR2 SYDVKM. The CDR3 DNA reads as TGTGCCACCGACAGGGGGCGGATCGATGGCTACACCTTC. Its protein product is CATDRGRIDGYTF.

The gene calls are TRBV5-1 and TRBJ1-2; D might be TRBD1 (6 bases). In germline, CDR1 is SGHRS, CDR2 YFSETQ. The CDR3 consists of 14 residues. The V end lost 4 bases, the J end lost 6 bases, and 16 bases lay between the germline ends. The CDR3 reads CASSGGRQGNGYTF. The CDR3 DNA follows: TGCGCCAGCAGCGGGGGACGGCAGGGGAATGGCTACACCTTC.

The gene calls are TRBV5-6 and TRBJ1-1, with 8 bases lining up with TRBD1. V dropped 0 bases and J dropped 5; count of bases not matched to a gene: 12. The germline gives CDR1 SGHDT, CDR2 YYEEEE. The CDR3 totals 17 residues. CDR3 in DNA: TGTGCCAGCAGCTTGGAGCAGGGGGCATCGAAGGGGACTGAAGCTTTCTTT. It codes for CASSLEQGASKGTEAFF.

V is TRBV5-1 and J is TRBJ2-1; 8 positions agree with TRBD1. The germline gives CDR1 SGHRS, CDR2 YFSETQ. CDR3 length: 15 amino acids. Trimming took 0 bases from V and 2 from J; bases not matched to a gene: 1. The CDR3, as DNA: TGCGCCAGCAGCTTGGAGACAGGGGCCTACAATGAGCAGTTCTTC. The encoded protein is CASSLETGAYNEQFF.